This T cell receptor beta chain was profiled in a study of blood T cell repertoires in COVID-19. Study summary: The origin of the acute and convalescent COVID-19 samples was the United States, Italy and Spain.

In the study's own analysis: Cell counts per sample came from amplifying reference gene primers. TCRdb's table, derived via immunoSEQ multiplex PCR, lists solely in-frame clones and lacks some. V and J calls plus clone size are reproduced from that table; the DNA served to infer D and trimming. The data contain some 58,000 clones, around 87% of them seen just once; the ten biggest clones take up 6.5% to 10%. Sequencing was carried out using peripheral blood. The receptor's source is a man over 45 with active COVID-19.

The CDR3 here is CASSGEASGNTIYF. The CDR3 DNA reads TGTGCCAGCAGCGGGGAGGCCTCTGGAAACACCATATATTTT. J is TRBJ1-3 and V is TRBV5-5; no reliable D call. Germline V gene sequence: CDR1 SGHKS, CDR2 YYEKEE (reference sequence). The V end lost 4 bases, the J end lost 0 bases, and 8 bases lay between the germline ends. The CDR3 runs 14 residues.